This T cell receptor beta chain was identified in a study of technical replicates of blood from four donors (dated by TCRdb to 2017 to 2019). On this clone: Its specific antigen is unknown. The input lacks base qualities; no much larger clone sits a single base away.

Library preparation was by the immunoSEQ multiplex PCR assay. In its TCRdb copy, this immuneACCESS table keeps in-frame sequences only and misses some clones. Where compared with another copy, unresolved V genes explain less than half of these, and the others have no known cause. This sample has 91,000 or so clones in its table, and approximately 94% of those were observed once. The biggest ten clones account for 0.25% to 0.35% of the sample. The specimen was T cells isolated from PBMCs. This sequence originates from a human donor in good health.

Here is the DNA: TGTGCCATCAGTGATTACAGGCGAGTCTCTGGAAACACCATATATTTT. This translates into CAISDYRRVSGNTIYF. The rearrangement combines TRBV10-3 with TRBJ1-3; TRBD1 might be the D gene, on 5 matching bases. V is cut by 3 bases and J by 0 bases, and the space between the germline ends is 12 bases. CDR1 and CDR2 are drawn from the germline V gene: ENHRY, SYGVKD. The CDR3 runs 16 residues from the cysteine to the phenylalanine. The retained sequence is limited to the CDR3, 48 bases, with the frame set at the first base.